Reported below is one TCR beta chain. The data originate from a study of blood T cell repertoires in COVID-19. Study at large: In each case, the material was cDNA or gDNA derived from T cells, B-cell-depleted T cells, or PBMCs.

The authors' processing: For nucleated cells, counts were estimated from reference gene primer amplification. Method: immunoSEQ multiplex PCR; TCRdb's copy keeps in-frame clones and lacks some. Clone size and V and J calls were adopted from that table, with D and trimming inferred from the DNA. Of 200,000 to 300,000 clones in the sample, roughly 91% are singletons; the top ten hold 0.9% to 1%. Sequencing was done on a sample of peripheral blood. The receptor comes from a woman aged 40 to 49 who had recovered from COVID-19.

CDR3 region: CASSPEGGEQYF. CDR3 coding DNA: TGTGCCAGCAGCCCCGAGGGGGGGGAGCAGTACTTC. The rearrangement uses TRBV7-9 and TRBJ2-7; perhaps TRBD2 as D (7 bases). The CDR3 covers 12 residues. With 5 bases removed from V and 7 bases from J, the gap between germline ends came to 12 bases. The germline gives CDR1 SEHNR, CDR2 FQNEAQ (reference sequence).